The 17 T cell receptor beta chains below were found in one sample sequenced in a study of OX40 agonist ivuxolimab in advanced cancers. Clones were read by immunoSEQ multiplex PCR, and TCRdb kept only the in-frame ones, dropping some. The data contain approximately 110,000 clones, around 92% of them singletons. Source: CD4+ or CD8+ T cells sorted from blood, taken in a trial of the OX40 agonist ivuxolimab. These receptors were collected from an adult with an advanced solid tumor such as melanoma, head and neck, liver or kidney cancer.

This clone showed up just once. This sequence joins TRBV9 and TRBJ1-1, with 7 nucleotides matching TRBD1. The trim removed 3 bases at V and 0 bases at J, leaving 2 bases unmatched. Per germline, CDR1 SGDLS and CDR2 YYNGEE. The CDR3 consists of 14 residues. The CDR3 DNA is TGTGCCAGCAGCGAGGGACAGCTGAACACTGAAGCTTTCTTT. It translates to CASSEGQLNTEAFF.

The chain combines TRBV28 with TRBJ2-5, with 13 bases that match TRBD2. There are 15 residues in the CDR3. Germline-derived CDR1 and CDR2 are MDHEN and SYDVKM. V lost 5 bases to trimming and J lost 9 bases; unmatched junction nucleotides: 9. The CDR3 is CASSLRTSGSGSQYF. In nucleotides, the CDR3 is TGTGCCAGCAGTCTTAGGACTAGCGGGAGTGGGTCCCAGTACTTC.

The chain links TRBV28 to TRBJ1-2, with D tentatively TRBD1 (6 bases). Germline V CDR1 and CDR2: MDHEN, SYDVKM. CDR3 length: 15 residues. The V end was cut by 5 bases, the J end by 1 base, with 14 bases between. The DNA of the CDR3 is TGTGCCAGCAGTCCCCCCCGGGGGCTTAACTATGGCTACACCTTC. It encodes CASSPPRGLNYGYTF.

This sequence joins TRBV28 and TRBJ1-5, with unresolved D. This CDR3 spans 12 amino acids. Trimming cost V 2 bases and J 4 bases, with 3 bases left between them. Germline CDR1 and CDR2: MDHEN and SYDVKM. This chain's CDR3 is CASSLRNQPQHF. The CDR3 DNA follows: TGTGCCAGCAGTTTAAGAAATCAGCCCCAGCATTTT.

The chain employs TRBV15 and TRBJ2-5; TRBD1 matches 9 bases. Germline V gene sequence: CDR1 LNHNV, CDR2 YYDKDF (reference sequence). The CDR3 extends over 15 amino acids. Trimming at V came to 5 bases and at J to 0 bases, leaving 4 bases not matched to a gene. CDR3 in DNA: TGTGCCACCAGCTTAGGGACAGGGCACCAAGAGACCCAGTACTTC. Its translation: CATSLGTGHQETQYF.

This clone was recorded only once. This chain joins TRBV6-5 and TRBJ2-1, with 9 nucleotides matching TRBD1. V lost 5 bases, J lost 7 bases, and 9 bases stayed unmatched. This CDR3 has 15 residues. Germline CDR1 and CDR2: MNHEY and SVGAGI. Here the CDR3 reads CASSLDRGILNEQFF. The CDR3 nucleotides read TGTGCCAGCAGTCTTGACAGGGGGATATTGAATGAGCAGTTCTTC.

The chain carries TRBV5-1 and TRBJ2-3; TRBD2 matches at 7 bases. This CDR3 is 16 amino acids long. CDR1 is SGHRS, CDR2 YFSETQ, per germline. The junction had 6 bases not matched to a gene; V was cut back by 2 bases and J by 0 bases. The CDR3 loop is CASSFTPSGSTDTQYF. CDR3 bases: TGCGCCAGCAGCTTTACTCCTAGCGGTAGCACAGATACGCAGTATTTT.

The J gene is TRBJ2-3, the V gene TRBV5-4; D assignment may be TRBD1 or TRBD2 (5 bases each). V lost 4 bases and J lost 2, with 17 bases in between. The CDR3 runs to 16 residues. Per the germline V gene, CDR1 is SGHNT and CDR2 is YYREEE (reference sequence). The CDR3 loop reads CASSSEVGAVTDTQYF. The CDR3 region has the DNA TGTGCCAGCAGCAGTGAGGTCGGGGCCGTCACAGATACGCAGTATTTT.

The V and J genes are TRBV10-3 and TRBJ2-7; the D is unclear. Germline CDR1 ENHRY, CDR2 SYGVKD. The CDR3 has 12 amino acids. The V end was cut by 3 bases, the J end by 0 bases, with 3 bases between. This CDR3 reads CAISDVSYEQYF. The DNA of the CDR3 is TGTGCCATCAGTGACGTCTCCTACGAGCAGTACTTC.

The chain employs TRBV28 and TRBJ2-2, with no clear D. From germline, CDR1 is MDHEN and CDR2 SYDVKM. The V end was cut by 5 bases, the J end by 6 bases, with 13 bases between. The CDR3 length is 14 residues. CDR3 loop: CASSPPGVAGELFF. The CDR3 bases are TGTGCCAGCAGTCCCCCAGGAGTCGCCGGGGAGCTGTTTTTT.

The chain combines TRBV5-1 with TRBJ2-3, with TRBD2 as a possible D gene (7 bases). CDR1 SGHRS and CDR2 YFSETQ come from the germline V gene. The CDR3 has 15 residues. Trimming took off 2 bases at V and 2 bases at J, with 12 bases between the two ends. The CDR3 protein is CASSLEGGTTDTQYF. The CDR3 coding sequence is TGCGCCAGCAGCTTAGAGGGGGGGACCACAGATACGCAGTATTTT.

This clone was picked up one time. The rearrangement joins TRBV5-8 to TRBJ1-3; D gene ambiguous. The ends were cut back, 0 bases at V and 0 bases at J, with 7 bases in the middle. Germline V CDR1 and CDR2: SGHTS, YDEGEE. The CDR3 contains 15 residues. The CDR3, as DNA: TGTGCCAGCAGCTTGGGCGGCAGCTCTGGAAACACCATATATTTT. This gives the protein CASSLGGSSGNTIYF.

The chain has TRBV9 and TRBJ2-7; 10 positions agree with TRBD2. The CDR3 extends over 14 amino acids. Germline V gene data show CDR1 as SGDLS and CDR2 as YYNGEE. The junction had 6 bases not matched to a gene; V was cut back by 3 bases and J by 6 bases. The CDR3 protein is CASSASGRSPEQYF. The CDR3 DNA sequence: TGTGCCAGCAGCGCTAGCGGGAGAAGCCCCGAGCAGTACTTC. Variable domain in full (rest from reference TRBV9 and TRBJ2-7): DSGVTQTPKHLITATGQRVTLRCSPRSGDLSVYWYQQSLDQGLQFLIQYYNGEERAKGNILERFSAQQFPDLHSELNLSSLELGDSALYFCASSASGRSPEQYFGPGTRLTVT.

Notes on this clone: Other DNA sequences in the same sample also yield this CDR3. The V gene is TRBV2, the J gene TRBJ1-5; 7 bases are shared with TRBD1. Per the germline V gene, CDR1 is SNHLY and CDR2 is FYNNEI. V shed 4 bases, J shed 3 bases, and the junction held 3 bases outside the gene matches. The CDR3 extends over 14 amino acids. In DNA, the CDR3 is TGTGCCAGCAGTGGTCAGGGGGTCAATCAGCCCCAGCATTTT. Translating it yields CASSGQGVNQPQHF.

The chain is built from TRBV28 and TRBJ2-7; the D gene is possibly TRBD1 (6 bases). The CDR3 consists of 15 residues. Looked up from germline, CDR1 is MDHEN and CDR2 is SYDVKM. V shed 1 base and J shed 0 bases, with 10 bases lying between them. The CDR3 nucleotides are TGTGCCAGCAGTTTATTGACAGGCAGCTCCTACGAGCAGTACTTC. This encodes CASSLLTGSSYEQYF.

The chain recombines TRBV5-4 with TRBJ2-1; D tentatively reads TRBD1 or TRBD2 (5 bases each). The germline V and J ends were trimmed by 0 bases and 5 bases, with 12 bases remaining between them. Germline CDR1 is SGHNT and CDR2 is YYREEE (reference sequence). There are 15 residues in the CDR3. This CDR3 is CASSLGGNTDNEQFF. The CDR3 DNA sequence: TGTGCCAGCAGCTTGGGGGGGAATACAGACAATGAGCAGTTCTTC.

The chain couples TRBV6-5 to TRBJ2-6; D unclear. The germline V gene encodes CDR1 MNHEY and CDR2 SVGAGI. V lost 4 bases, J lost 0 bases, and 7 bases lay in between. The CDR3 spans 15 residues. CDR3 sequence reads: CASSWFSSGANVLTF. The CDR3 DNA reads TGTGCCAGCAGTTGGTTCAGCTCTGGGGCCAACGTCCTGACTTTC.